The next 28 T cell receptor beta chains were all read from a single sample in a study of blood T cell repertoires in COVID-19. Profiling relied on immunoSEQ multiplex PCR, and the TCRdb table lists in-frame clones only, not all of them. The data hold about 230,000 clones, with around 89% observed a single time. The sequencing input was peripheral blood. These receptor sequences come from a man in his thirties or forties with COVID-19, enrolled during active disease.

In this sample, this clone turned up once. The chain employs TRBV28 and TRBJ1-5; D gene uncertain. The CDR3 extends over 14 amino acids. The germline CDR1 and CDR2 sequences are MDHEN and SYDVKM. Trimming stripped 8 bases from V and 4 bases from J, with 15 bases between. CDR3 protein: CASGKTRDNQPQHF. CDR3 in DNA: TGTGCCAGCGGTAAAACCCGGGATAATCAGCCCCAGCATTTT. The complete variable domain, with remaining parts taken from reference TRBV28 and TRBJ1-5, reads DVKVTQSSRYLVKRTGEKVFLECVQDMDHENMFWYRQDPGLGLRLIYFSYDVKMKEKGDIPEGYSVSREKKERFSLILESASTNQTSMYLCASGKTRDNQPQHFGDGTRLSIL.

This sequence joins TRBV5-1 and TRBJ1-2; no firm D call. The CDR3 contains 15 residues. V lost 3 bases to trimming and J lost 7 bases, with 19 bases between them. Per germline, CDR1 SGHRS and CDR2 YFSETQ. CDR3 residues: CASSSGSIRGLGYTF. Written as DNA, the CDR3 is TGCGCCAGCAGCTCTGGATCTATTCGGGGTCTTGGCTACACCTTC.

The J gene is TRBJ1-2, the V gene TRBV29-1; possibly TRBD1 for D (5 bases). The length of the CDR3 is 11 residues. The germline V gene encodes CDR1 SQVTM and CDR2 ANQGSEA. V was cut by 6 bases and J by 6 bases, with 11 bases left in between. The CDR3 loop is CSVDSGHGYTF. As DNA, the CDR3 is TGCAGCGTCGACAGTGGTCATGGCTACACCTTC. Supplemented by reference TRBV29-1 and TRBJ1-2, the full variable domain reads SAVISQKPSRDICQRGTSLTIQCQVDSQVTMMFWYRQQPGQSLTLIATANQGSEATYESGFVIDKFPISRPNLTFSTLTVSNMSPEDSSIYLCSVDSGHGYTFGSGTRLTVV.

The genes are TRBV5-8 and TRBJ1-2; 8 nucleotides line up with TRBD1. The CDR3 loop spans 13 amino acids. With 5 bases clipped from V and 6 bases from J, the junction kept 6 bases outside the gene matches. Germline loops: CDR1 SGHTS, CDR2 YDEGEE. The CDR3 reads CASRDRVLDGYTF. DNA of the CDR3: TGTGCCAGCAGGGACAGGGTGTTGGATGGCTACACCTTC.

This clone was picked up one time. J is TRBJ1-1 and V is TRBV14, with D perhaps TRBD1 (5 bases). The germline V and J ends were trimmed by 2 bases and 8 bases, with 15 bases remaining between them. Germline lookup yields CDR1 SGHDN and CDR2 FVKESK. The CDR3 has 14 residues. CDR3 in amino acids: CASSQTGYPREAFF. The DNA for the CDR3 is TGTGCCAGCAGCCAAACAGGATACCCGCGGGAAGCTTTCTTT.

The rearrangement joins TRBV7-3 to TRBJ1-1; TRBD1 matches 7 bases. CDR3 length: 15 amino acids. Germline V gene lookup returns CDR1 SGHTA and CDR2 FQGTGA. V was clipped by 0 bases and J by 4 bases; unmatched bases: 5. CDR3 residues: CASSLTLAGGTEAFF. For the CDR3, the DNA is TGTGCCAGCAGCTTAACGTTGGCAGGGGGCACTGAAGCTTTCTTT.

V is TRBV10-3 and J is TRBJ1-6; 7 nucleotides line up with TRBD1. This CDR3 spans 13 amino acids. The germline V gene encodes CDR1 ENHRY and CDR2 SYGVKD. V dropped 4 bases and J dropped 9; count of bases not matched to a gene: 3. The CDR3 sequence: CAISGTGASPLHF. The CDR3 nucleotides read TGTGCCATCAGTGGGACAGGAGCTTCACCCCTCCACTTT.

The chain carries TRBV4-1 and TRBJ2-7; D call uncertain. Trimming cost V 1 base and J 1 base, with 8 bases left between them. Germline CDR1 and CDR2: MGHRA and YSYEKL. This CDR3 region has 14 residues. Written as DNA, the CDR3 is TGCGCCAGCAGCCAAGCCGAGGCGTCCTACGAGCAGTACTTC. Protein sequence: CASSQAEASYEQYF.

This rearrangement joins TRBV24-1 to TRBJ2-3, with D unclear. The CDR3 is 14 amino acids. Deletions cut 1 base from V and 3 bases from J, with 7 bases between. Germline assignment: CDR1 KGHDR and CDR2 SFDVKD. This CDR3 is CATSDFSRTDTQYF. CDR3 DNA: TGTGCCACCAGTGATTTTAGTCGGACAGATACGCAGTATTTT.

The J gene is TRBJ2-7, the V gene TRBV28; 10 nucleotides line up with TRBD1. The CDR3 is 14 residues long. The germline V gene has CDR1 MDHEN and CDR2 SYDVKM. Losses at the gene ends were 7 bases for V and 6 bases for J; bases not matched to a gene: 9. CDR3 protein: CASITGQGFSEQYF. The CDR3 region has the DNA TGTGCCAGCATCACGGGACAGGGGTTTAGCGAGCAGTACTTC.

V and J are TRBV7-9 and TRBJ2-7, with 7 nucleotides matching TRBD2. Germline V CDR1 and CDR2: SEHNR, FQNEAQ (reference sequence). This CDR3 has 15 amino acids. V was clipped by 1 base and J by 2 bases; unmatched bases: 5. Written as DNA, the CDR3 is TGTGCCAGCAGCTTAGGGCTAGCGGTTACCTACGAGCAGTACTTC. Its protein is CASSLGLAVTYEQYF.

The chain's CDR3 is CASSPLGRNTEAFF. In nucleotides, the CDR3 is TGTGCCAGCAGTCCCCTTGGGAGGAACACTGAAGCTTTCTTT. This chain uses TRBV5-4 with TRBJ1-1; D is undetermined. Germline V gene lookup returns CDR1 SGHNT and CDR2 YYREEE (reference sequence). The CDR3 totals 14 residues. Trimming removed 5 bases from V and 1 base from J, with 12 bases in between. Using reference TRBV5-4 and TRBJ1-1 for the parts outside the CDR3, the full variable domain is ETGVTQSPTHLIKTRGQQVTLRCSSQSGHNTVSWYQQALGQGPQFIFQYYREEENGRGNFPPRFSGLQFPNYSSELNVNALELDDSALYLCASSPLGRNTEAFFGQGTRLTVV.

As DNA, the CDR3 is TGTGCCAGCAGTTGGGCGGGGGGCACAGATACGCAGTATTTT. Translated, it gives CASSWAGGTDTQYF. This chain connects TRBV2 to TRBJ2-3; 7 nucleotides line up with TRBD2. V trimming: 5 bases; J trimming: 1 base; junction bases outside the gene matches: 3. Germline CDR1 SNHLY, CDR2 FYNNEI. The CDR3 loop spans 14 amino acids.

V and J are TRBV7-2 and TRBJ2-7, with 8 bases fitting TRBD2. J was trimmed by 0 bases and V by 5 bases; bases with no gene match: 6. The CDR3 consists of 15 residues. From germline, CDR1 is SGHTA and CDR2 FQGNSA. CDR3 nucleotide sequence: TGTGCCAGCAGCCCCCCCGGGGGGGGCTCCTACGAGCAGTACTTC. Translation gives CASSPPGGGSYEQYF.

The rearrangement joins TRBV29-1 to TRBJ2-7; TRBD2 matches 9 bases. Germline CDR1 reads SQVTM; CDR2 reads ANQGSEA. This CDR3 has 16 amino acids. Trimming took 7 bases from V and 5 from J; bases not matched to a gene: 18. CDR3 nucleotides: TGCAGCGCCCGGGGGTCTAGCGGGATCCTAGGGGACGAGCAGTACTTC. Translation gives CSARGSSGILGDEQYF.

This clone has more than one count but fewer than ten. This rearrangement joins TRBV6-5 to TRBJ2-7, with D maybe TRBD2 (5 bases). The CDR3 spans 16 residues. Germline CDR1 is MNHEY and CDR2 is SVGAGI. Trimming removed 4 bases at V and 2 bases at J, with 18 bases between. The DNA of the CDR3 is TGTGCCAGCAGTTCCCCTCGGGGTCCAACCACCTACGAGCAGTACTTC. Encoded protein: CASSSPRGPTTYEQYF.

The rearrangement joins TRBV7-2 to TRBJ2-4, with a possible D match to TRBD2 (5 bases). The CDR3 has 14 amino acids. V shed 2 bases and J shed 8 bases, with 13 bases lying between them. Germline V gene lookup returns CDR1 SGHTA and CDR2 FQGNSA. The CDR3 coding sequence is TGTGCCAGCAGCTTAAGAATAACGAGGGACATTCAGTACTTC. Its protein is CASSLRITRDIQYF.

This clone came up once. The chain uses TRBV7-3 and TRBJ2-1; no clear D gene. The CDR3 contains 15 residues. Per the germline V gene, CDR1 is SGHTA and CDR2 is FQGTGA. V lost 1 base, J lost 0 bases, and 7 bases lay in between. CDR3 region: CASSLISGSYNEQFF. The CDR3 DNA reads TGTGCCAGCAGCTTAATATCCGGCTCCTACAATGAGCAGTTCTTC.

This clone was seen a handful of times. Other DNA sequences in the same sample also yield this CDR3. This sequence joins TRBV27 and TRBJ1-2; no definite D call. The CDR3 has 13 amino acids. Germline V gene lookup returns CDR1 MNHEY and CDR2 SMNVEV (reference sequence). Trimming cost V 5 bases and J 0 bases, with 7 bases left between them. The CDR3 region is CASSPRANYGYTF. As DNA, the CDR3 is TGTGCCAGCAGTCCCCGGGCTAACTATGGCTACACCTTC.

This chain links TRBV27 with TRBJ1-6; perhaps TRBD1 as D (5 bases). Germline CDR1 MNHEY, CDR2 SMNVEV (reference sequence). Trimming cost V 4 bases and J 7 bases, with 14 bases left between them. This CDR3 is 15 amino acids long. The CDR3 DNA sequence: TGTGCCAGCAGTTGGGCGGGGCTGGAGAATTCACCCCTCCACTTT. This sequence encodes CASSWAGLENSPLHF.

The V gene is TRBV28, the J gene TRBJ2-7; TRBD1 aligns across 8 bases. With V trimmed by 5 bases and J by 2 bases, 14 bases remained unmatched. The CDR3 spans 17 residues. CDR1 MDHEN and CDR2 SYDVKM come from the germline V gene. The CDR3 is CASSPPAGTGRPYEQYF. DNA for the CDR3: TGTGCCAGCAGTCCCCCGGCCGGGACAGGACGACCCTACGAGCAGTACTTC.

A note on this clone: Other DNA sequences in this specimen translate into the identical CDR3. The chain carries TRBV4-1 and TRBJ2-3, with 14 bases fitting TRBD2. The CDR3 has 17 residues. V trimming: 4 bases; J trimming: 0 bases; junction bases outside the gene matches: 3. CDR1 MGHRA and CDR2 YSYEKL come from the germline V gene. This chain's CDR3 is CASSRGLAGGSTDTQYF. CDR3 coding DNA: TGCGCCAGCAGCCGAGGACTAGCGGGGGGAAGCACAGATACGCAGTATTTT.

The chain is built from TRBV27 and TRBJ1-6; 9 nucleotides match TRBD1. Germline V gene lookup returns CDR1 MNHEY and CDR2 SMNVEV (reference sequence). J gave up 6 bases and V 2 bases, and 8 bases lay outside the gene matches. This CDR3 comprises 17 residues. The CDR3 loop is CASSLPRTGASNSPLHF. In DNA form, the CDR3 reads TGTGCCAGCAGTTTACCCCGGACAGGGGCTAGTAATTCACCCCTCCACTTT.

The chain is built from TRBV7-6 and TRBJ2-5; 10 bases agree with TRBD1. CDR1 is SGHVS, CDR2 FNYEAQ, per germline. The CDR3 is 14 residues long. V gave up 4 bases and J gave up 3 bases; unmatched junction bases: 2. CDR3 nucleotide sequence: TGTGCCAGCAGCTCCGGGACAGGGGAAGAGACCCAGTACTTC. As protein: CASSSGTGEETQYF.

The chain combines TRBV7-8 with TRBJ2-1; 10 positions agree with TRBD2. The length of the CDR3 is 17 residues. With V trimmed by 1 base and J by 0 bases, 3 bases remained unmatched. CDR1 and CDR2 from the germline V gene are SGHVS and FQNEAQ. In nucleotides, the CDR3 is TGTGCCAGCAGCTTAGTTGCTAGCGGGAGCTCCTACAATGAGCAGTTCTTC. Translated, it gives CASSLVASGSSYNEQFF.

CDR3 sequence reads: CAISSGTVTQQGNEQFF. As DNA, the CDR3 is TGTGCCATCAGCTCCGGGACCGTGACCCAACAGGGCAATGAGCAGTTCTTC. The genes are TRBV10-3 and TRBJ2-1; D perhaps matches TRBD1 (6 bases). Germline CDR1 is ENHRY and CDR2 is SYGVKD. V was shortened by 6 bases and J by 6 bases, with 24 bases between the two germline ends. CDR3 length equals 17 residues.

The chain joins TRBV6-5 to TRBJ1-1, with 9 positions matching TRBD1. Germline CDR1 and CDR2: MNHEY and SVGAGI. The CDR3 extends over 14 amino acids. V gave up 5 bases and J gave up 5 bases; unmatched junction bases: 6. The CDR3, as DNA: TGTGCCAGCAGTCGTGACAGGGGGTATACTGAAGCTTTCTTT. Encoded protein: CASSRDRGYTEAFF.

This chain joins TRBV24-1 and TRBJ1-6, with D possibly matching TRBD1 (5 bases). This CDR3 contains 16 residues. Germline V lookup: CDR1 KGHDR, CDR2 SFDVKD. V lost 1 base to trimming and J lost 5 bases, with 11 bases between them. In nucleotides, the CDR3 is TGTGCCACCAGTGATTTTAGGGGATCGGATAATTCACCCCTCCACTTT. The encoded protein is CATSDFRGSDNSPLHF.